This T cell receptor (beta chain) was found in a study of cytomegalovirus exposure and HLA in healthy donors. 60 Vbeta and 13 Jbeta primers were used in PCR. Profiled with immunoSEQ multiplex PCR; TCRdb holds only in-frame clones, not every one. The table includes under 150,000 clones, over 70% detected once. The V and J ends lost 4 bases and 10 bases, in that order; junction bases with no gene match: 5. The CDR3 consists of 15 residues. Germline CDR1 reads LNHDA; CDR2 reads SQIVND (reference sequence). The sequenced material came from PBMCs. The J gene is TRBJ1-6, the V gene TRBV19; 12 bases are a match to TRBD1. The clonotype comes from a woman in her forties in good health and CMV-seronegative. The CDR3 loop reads CASSTGDRGHSPLHF. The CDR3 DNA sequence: TGTGCCAGTAGTACCGGGGACAGGGGGCACTCACCCCTCCACTTT.